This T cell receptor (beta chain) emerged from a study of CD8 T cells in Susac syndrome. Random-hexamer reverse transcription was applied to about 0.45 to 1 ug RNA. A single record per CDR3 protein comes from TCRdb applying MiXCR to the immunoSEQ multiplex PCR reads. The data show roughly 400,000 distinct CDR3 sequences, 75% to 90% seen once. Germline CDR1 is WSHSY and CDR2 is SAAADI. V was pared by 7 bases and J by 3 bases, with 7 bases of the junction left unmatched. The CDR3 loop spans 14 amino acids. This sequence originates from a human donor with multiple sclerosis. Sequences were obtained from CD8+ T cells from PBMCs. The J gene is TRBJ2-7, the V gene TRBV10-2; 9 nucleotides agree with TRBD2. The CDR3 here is CASMAGLAGYEQYF. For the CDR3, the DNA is TGCGCCAGCATGGCGGGACTAGCCGGCTACGAGCAGTACTTC.